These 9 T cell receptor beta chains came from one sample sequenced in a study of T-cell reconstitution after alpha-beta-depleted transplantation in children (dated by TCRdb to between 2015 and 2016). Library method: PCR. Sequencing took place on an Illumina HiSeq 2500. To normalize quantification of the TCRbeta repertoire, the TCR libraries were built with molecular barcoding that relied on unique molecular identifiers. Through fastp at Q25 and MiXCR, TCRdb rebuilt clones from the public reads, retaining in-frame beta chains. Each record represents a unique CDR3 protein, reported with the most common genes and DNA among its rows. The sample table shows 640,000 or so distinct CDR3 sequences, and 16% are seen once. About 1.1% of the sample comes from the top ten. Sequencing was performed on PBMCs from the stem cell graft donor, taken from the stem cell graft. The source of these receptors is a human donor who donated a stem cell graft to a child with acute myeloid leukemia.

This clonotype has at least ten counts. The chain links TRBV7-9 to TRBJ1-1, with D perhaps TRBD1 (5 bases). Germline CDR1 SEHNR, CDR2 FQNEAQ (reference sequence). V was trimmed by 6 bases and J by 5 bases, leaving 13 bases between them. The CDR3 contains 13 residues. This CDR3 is CASSPGTATEAFF. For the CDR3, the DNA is TGTGCCAGCAGTCCCGGGACCGCAACTGAAGCTTTCTTT.

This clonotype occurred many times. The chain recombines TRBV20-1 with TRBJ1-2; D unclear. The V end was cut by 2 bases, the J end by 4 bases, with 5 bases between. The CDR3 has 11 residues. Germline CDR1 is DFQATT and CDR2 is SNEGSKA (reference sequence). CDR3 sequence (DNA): TGCAGTGCTAGACAAGCCTATGGCTACACCTTC. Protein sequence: CSARQAYGYTF.

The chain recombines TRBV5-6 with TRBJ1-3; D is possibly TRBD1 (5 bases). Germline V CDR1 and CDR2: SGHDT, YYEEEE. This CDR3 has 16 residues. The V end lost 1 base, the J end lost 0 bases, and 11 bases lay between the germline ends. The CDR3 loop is CASSLLTGHSGNTIYF. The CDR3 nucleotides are TGTGCCAGCAGCTTGTTAACAGGCCACTCTGGAAACACCATATATTTT.

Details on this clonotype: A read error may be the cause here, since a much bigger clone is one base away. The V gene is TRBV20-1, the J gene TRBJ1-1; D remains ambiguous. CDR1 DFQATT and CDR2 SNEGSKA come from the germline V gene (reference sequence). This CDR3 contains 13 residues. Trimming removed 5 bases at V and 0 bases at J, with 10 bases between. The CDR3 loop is CSAYVPVNTEAFF. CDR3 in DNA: TGCAGTGCTTACGTGCCGGTGAACACTGAAGCTTTCTTT.

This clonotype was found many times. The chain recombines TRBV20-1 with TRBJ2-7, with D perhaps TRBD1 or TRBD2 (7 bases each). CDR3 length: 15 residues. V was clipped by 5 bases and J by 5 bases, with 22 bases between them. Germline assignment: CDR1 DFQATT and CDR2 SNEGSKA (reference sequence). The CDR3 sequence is CSAEAEQGRGDEQYF. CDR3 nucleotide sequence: TGCAGTGCTGAGGCGGAACAGGGGAGGGGGGACGAGCAGTACTTC.

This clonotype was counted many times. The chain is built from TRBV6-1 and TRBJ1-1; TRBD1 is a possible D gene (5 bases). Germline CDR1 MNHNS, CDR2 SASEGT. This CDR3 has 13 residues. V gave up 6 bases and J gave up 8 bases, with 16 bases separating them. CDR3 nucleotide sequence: TGTGCCAGCAGACCTTTAACTTGGACAGAAGCTTTCTTT. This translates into CASRPLTWTEAFF.

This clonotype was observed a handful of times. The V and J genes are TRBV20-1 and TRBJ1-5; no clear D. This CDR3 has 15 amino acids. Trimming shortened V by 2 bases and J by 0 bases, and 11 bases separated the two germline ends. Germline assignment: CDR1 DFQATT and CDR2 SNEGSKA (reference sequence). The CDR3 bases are TGCAGTGCTAGATCGAGAACCCGTAGCAATCAGCCCCAGCATTTT. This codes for CSARSRTRSNQPQHF.

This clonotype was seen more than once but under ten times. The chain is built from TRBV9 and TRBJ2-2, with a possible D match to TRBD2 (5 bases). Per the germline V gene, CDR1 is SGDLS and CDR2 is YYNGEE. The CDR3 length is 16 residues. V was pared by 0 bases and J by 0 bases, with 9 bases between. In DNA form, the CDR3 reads TGTGCCAGCAGCGTAGATCGGGGAGCGAACACCGGGGAGCTGTTTTTT. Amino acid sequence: CASSVDRGANTGELFF.

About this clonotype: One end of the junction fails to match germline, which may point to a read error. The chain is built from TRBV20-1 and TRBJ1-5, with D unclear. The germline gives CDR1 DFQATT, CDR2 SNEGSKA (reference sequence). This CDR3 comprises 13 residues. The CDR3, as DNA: TGCAGTGCTGGAGACGTTGGCAATCAGCCCCAGCATTTT. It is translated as CSAGDVGNQPQHF.